This T cell receptor beta chain originates from a study of post-analysis software for immune sequencing data. Regarding this clonotype: Its specificity is not known.

The CDR3 has 15 residues. Germline V CDR1 and CDR2: SGHTA, FQGNSA. Trimming left V 2 bases short and J 2 bases short, with 9 bases between. Study-level findings and limits: Comparison of patients with controls showed about 5 TRBV segments more frequent in patients, TRBV5-6, TRBV5-1 and TRBV20-1 among them.

TCR beta cDNA libraries had unique molecular identifiers. Input populations of 1 to 10 million T cells gave rise to around 480,000 cDNA molecules. TCRdb analysed the PCR reads with MiXCR anew, one entry per CDR3 protein. The sample lists over 250,000 distinct CDR3 sequences; 30% to 45% were seen once. The material sequenced was blood. V usage is TRBV7-2 and J usage is TRBJ2-2; D unclear. The source is a girl between 5 and 17 years old with multiple sclerosis. The CDR3 protein is CASSLQLINTGELFF. CDR3 nucleotides: TGTGCCAGCAGCTTACAGCTGATTAACACCGGGGAGCTGTTTTTT.